A single T cell receptor beta chain is shown here with its context. This specimen includes other DNA sequences encoding the same CDR3. The source of the sample is a study of blood T cell repertoires in COVID-19. For the study at large: Specimens from acute and convalescent COVID-19 originated in the United States, Italy and Spain. PBMCs, B-cell-depleted T cells, or T cells were the source of the cDNA or gDNA that made up the material.

The CDR3 is made up of 14 amino acids. V lost 6 bases to trimming and J lost 4 bases; unmatched junction nucleotides: 6. Germline loops: CDR1 MDHEN, CDR2 SYDVKM. In the original analysis: Amplified reference gene primers provided the basis for estimating nucleated cell counts. Only in-frame clones appear in the TCRdb table, and some are missing; sequencing was by immunoSEQ multiplex PCR. V and J calls and clone size are those listed in that table; D and trimming were worked out from the DNA. The table lists a few hundred thousand clones, roughly nine tenths of them singletons, with roughly 2% in the top ten.

The source is a woman aged 45-65 years who had recovered from COVID-19. The specimen sequenced was peripheral blood. The chain links TRBV28 to TRBJ1-2; 9 bases line up with TRBD1. DNA for the CDR3: TGTGCCAGCAGCTCGGGACAGGGCATCTATGGCTACACCTTC. This encodes CASSSGQGIYGYTF.